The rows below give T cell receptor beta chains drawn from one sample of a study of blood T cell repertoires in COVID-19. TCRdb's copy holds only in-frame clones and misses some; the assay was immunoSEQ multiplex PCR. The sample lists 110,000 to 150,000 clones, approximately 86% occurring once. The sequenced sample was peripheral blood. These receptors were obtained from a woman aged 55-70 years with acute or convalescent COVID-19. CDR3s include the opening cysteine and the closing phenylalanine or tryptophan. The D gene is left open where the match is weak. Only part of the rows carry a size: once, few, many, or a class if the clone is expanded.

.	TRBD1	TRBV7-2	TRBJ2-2	TGTGCCAGCAGCTTAGCCCAGGGGGCAGGCACCGGGGAGCTGTTTTTT	CASSLAQGAGTGELFF
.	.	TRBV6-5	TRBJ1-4	TGTGCCAGCAGTTACGGTAGAGATGAAAAACTGTTTTTT	CASSYGRDEKLFF
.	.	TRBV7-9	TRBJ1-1	TGTGCCAGCAGCTTAAGCGGGGGGCCGCAGGGCACTGAAGCTTTCTTT	CASSLSGGPQGTEAFF
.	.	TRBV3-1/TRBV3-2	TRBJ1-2	TGTGCCAGCAGCCAATCCGGGGTTGCTGGCTACACCTTC	CASSQSGVAGYTF
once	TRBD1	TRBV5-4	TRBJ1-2	TGTGCCAGCAGCCAAGACAGGGCCCCTGGCTACACCTTC	CASSQDRAPGYTF
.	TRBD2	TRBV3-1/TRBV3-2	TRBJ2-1	TGTGCCAGCAGCCAAGATTCGGGAAGCGGGGTAAACAATGAGCAGTTCTTC	CASSQDSGSGVNNEQFF
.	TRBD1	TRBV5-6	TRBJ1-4	TGTGCCAGCAGTCGGGGGGACAGGCAGAATGAAAAACTGTTTTTT	CASSRGDRQNEKLFF
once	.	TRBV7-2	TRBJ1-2	TGTGCCAGCAGCCCTGTTTCGGCAGGGGATGGCTACACCTTC	CASSPVSAGDGYTF
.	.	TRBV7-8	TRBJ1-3	TGTGCCAGCAGCTTCGCAGGCTCTGGAAACACCATATATTTT	CASSFAGSGNTIYF
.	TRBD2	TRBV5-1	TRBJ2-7	TGCGCCAGCAGCGGCGGGACTAGCCGCTACGAGCAGTACTTC	CASSGGTSRYEQYF
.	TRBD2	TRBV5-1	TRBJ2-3	TGCGCCAGCAGGCCCTACCCCGGGGGGGGCACAGATACGCAGTATTTT	CASRPYPGGGTDTQYF
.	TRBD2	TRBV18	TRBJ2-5	TGTGCCAGCTCACCTCGCTTAGCGGGGGGTTCTCAAGAGACCCAGTACTTC	CASSPRLAGGSQETQYF
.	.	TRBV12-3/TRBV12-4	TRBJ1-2	TGTGCCAGCTCCCCTCTGGGGCCTGGCTACACCTTC	CASSPLGPGYTF
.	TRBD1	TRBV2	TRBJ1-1	TGTGCCAGCACTTCCGACAGGGGAAACACTGAAGCTTTCTTT	CASTSDRGNTEAFF
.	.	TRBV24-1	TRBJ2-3	TGTGCCACCAGTAGTGGGGGGGCCTCAGATACGCAGTATTTT	CATSSGGASDTQYF
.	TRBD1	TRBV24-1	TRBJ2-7	TGTGCCACCAGTGATACCGGGACAGGGGCCTACGAGCAGTACTTC	CATSDTGTGAYEQYF
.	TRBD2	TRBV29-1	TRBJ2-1	TGCAGCGTTGAAGGACTAGCGGGGACCTCCTACAATGAGCAGTTCTTC	CSVEGLAGTSYNEQFF
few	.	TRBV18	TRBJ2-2	TGTGCCAGCTCACCGAAGACAGGGAACACCGGGGAGCTGTTTTTT	CASSPKTGNTGELFF
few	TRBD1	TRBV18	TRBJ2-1	TGTGCCAGCTCGCAGGGGGACAGGGTGAAGGGTGAGCAGTTCTTC	CASSQGDRVKGEQFF
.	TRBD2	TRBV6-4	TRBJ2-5	TGTGCCAGCAGCATGGAGGGAGGGGAGACCCAGTACTTC	CASSMEGGETQYF
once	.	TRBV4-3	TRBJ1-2	TGCGTCAGCAGCCAAGGACAGAACTATGGCTACACCTTC	CVSSQGQNYGYTF
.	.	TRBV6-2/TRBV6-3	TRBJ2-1	TGTGCCAGCAGTTACGACAGTTTAAACGATGAGCAGTTCTTC	CASSYDSLNDEQFF
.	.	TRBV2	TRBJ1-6	TGTGCCAGCAGTGTTTTAGGGGCGAACTATAATTCACCCCTCCACTTT	CASSVLGANYNSPLHF
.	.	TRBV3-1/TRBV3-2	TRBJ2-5	TGTGCCAGCAGCCTTGGACTCACTGAAGAGACCCAGTACTTC	CASSLGLTEETQYF
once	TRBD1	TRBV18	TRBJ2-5	TGTGCCAGCTCACCGGACAGGGGGTACCAAGAGACCCAGTACTTC	CASSPDRGYQETQYF
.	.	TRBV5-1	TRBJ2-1	TGCGCCAGCAGCGCAGGACAGAACAATGAGCAGTTCTTC	CASSAGQNNEQFF
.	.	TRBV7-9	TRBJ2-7	TGTGCCAGCAGCTCTCGGGAGAGCTACGAGCAGTACTTC	CASSSRESYEQYF
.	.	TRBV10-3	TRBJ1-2	TGTGCCATCAGTCAAGACAGCTATGGCTACACCTTC	CAISQDSYGYTF